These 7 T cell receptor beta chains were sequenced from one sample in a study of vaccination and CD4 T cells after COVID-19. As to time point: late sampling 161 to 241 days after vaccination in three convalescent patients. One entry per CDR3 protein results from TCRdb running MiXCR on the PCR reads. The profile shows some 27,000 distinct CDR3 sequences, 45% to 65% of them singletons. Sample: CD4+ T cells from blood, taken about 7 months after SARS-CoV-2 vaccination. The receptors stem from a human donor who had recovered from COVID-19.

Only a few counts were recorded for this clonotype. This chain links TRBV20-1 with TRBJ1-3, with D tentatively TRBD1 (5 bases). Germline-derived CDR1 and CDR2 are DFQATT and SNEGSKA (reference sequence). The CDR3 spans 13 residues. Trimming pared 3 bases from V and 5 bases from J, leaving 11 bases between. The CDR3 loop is CSASVRGRNTIYF. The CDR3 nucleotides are TGCAGTGCTAGCGTAAGGGGTAGAAACACCATATATTTT.

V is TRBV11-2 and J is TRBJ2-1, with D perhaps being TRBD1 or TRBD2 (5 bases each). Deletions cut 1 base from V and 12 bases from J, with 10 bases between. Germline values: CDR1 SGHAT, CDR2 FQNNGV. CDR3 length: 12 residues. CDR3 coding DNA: TGTGCCAGCAGCTTAGTTTTGGGGGTGCAGTTCTTC. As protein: CASSLVLGVQFF.

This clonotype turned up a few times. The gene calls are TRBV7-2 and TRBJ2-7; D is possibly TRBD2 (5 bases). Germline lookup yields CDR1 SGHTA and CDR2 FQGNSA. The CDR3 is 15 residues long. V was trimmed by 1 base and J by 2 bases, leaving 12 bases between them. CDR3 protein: CASSLGGSATYEQYF. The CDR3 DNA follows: TGTGCCAGCAGCTTAGGAGGTAGCGCAACCTACGAGCAGTACTTC. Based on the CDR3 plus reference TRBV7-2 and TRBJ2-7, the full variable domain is GAGVSQSPSNKVTEKGKDVELRCDPISGHTALYWYRQSLGQGLEFLIYFQGNSAPDKSGLPSDRFSAERTGGSVSTLTIQRTQQEDSAVYLCASSLGGSATYEQYFGPGTRLTVT.

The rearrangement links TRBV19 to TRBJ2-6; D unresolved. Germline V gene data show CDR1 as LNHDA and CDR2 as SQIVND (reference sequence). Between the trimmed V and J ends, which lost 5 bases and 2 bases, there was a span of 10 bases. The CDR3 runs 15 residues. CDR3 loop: CASSPLAAGANVLTF. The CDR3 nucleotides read TGTGCCAGTAGTCCTCTGGCAGCTGGGGCCAACGTCCTGACTTTC.

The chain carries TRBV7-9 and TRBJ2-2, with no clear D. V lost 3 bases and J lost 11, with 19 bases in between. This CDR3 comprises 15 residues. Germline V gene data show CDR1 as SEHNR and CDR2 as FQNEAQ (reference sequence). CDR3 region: CASSFYARHHGELFF. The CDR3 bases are TGTGCCAGCAGCTTTTATGCCCGCCACCACGGCGAGCTGTTTTTT.

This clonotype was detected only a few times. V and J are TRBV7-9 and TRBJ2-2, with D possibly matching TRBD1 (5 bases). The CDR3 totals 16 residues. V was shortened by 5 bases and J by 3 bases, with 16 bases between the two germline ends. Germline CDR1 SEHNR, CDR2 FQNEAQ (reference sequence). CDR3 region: CASSPPGPRDTGELFF. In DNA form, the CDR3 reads TGTGCCAGCAGCCCACCGGGCCCCAGGGACACCGGGGAGCTGTTTTTT.

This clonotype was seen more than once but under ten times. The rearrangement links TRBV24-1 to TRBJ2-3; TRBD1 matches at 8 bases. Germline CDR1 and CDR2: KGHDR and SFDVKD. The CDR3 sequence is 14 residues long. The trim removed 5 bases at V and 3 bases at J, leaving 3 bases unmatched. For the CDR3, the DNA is TGTGCCACCAGTGGTTGGACAGGGACAGATACGCAGTATTTT. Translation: CATSGWTGTDTQYF.